This T cell receptor (beta chain) comes out of a study of T cell responses to AZD1222 COVID-19 vaccine. Study-wide background: Pooled in the analysis were second doses at about 4 or about 12 weeks.

Study outcomes and limitations: The study found Spike-specific TCR breadth and depth rose after two AZD1222 doses.

As for this clone: What it recognizes is unknown.

The CDR3 extends over 13 amino acids. The V gene's germline CDR1 is LGHDT and CDR2 YNNKEL (reference sequence). J was trimmed by 5 bases and V by 5 bases; bases with no gene match: 3. The assay was immunoSEQ multiplex PCR, and TCRdb's table has in-frame clones only and misses some. In the table there are fewer than 110,000 clones, about nine tenths of which are singletons. The material was peripheral blood, obtained on day 0 of AZD1222 vaccination. This TCR derives from an adult in good health. J is TRBJ1-2 and V is TRBV3-1 (or the pseudogene TRBV3-2), with TRBD1 matching over 9 bases. CDR3 sequence: CASSEGQGYGYTF. The CDR3 nucleotides are TGTGCCAGCAGCGAAGGACAGGGGTATGGCTACACCTTC.